The entry that follows covers one T cell receptor beta chain sequence. Which antigen it targets is not known. No much larger clone is present one base from it, and per-base qualities are unavailable. The immunoSEQ Assay was used to sequence TCR beta CDR3 regions from DNA. On the authors' methods: T cell density was computed as TCR beta template counts normalized to usable DNA estimated by amplifying housekeeping genes. Richness was estimated using the preseqR package, with extrapolation to 400,000 templates for PBMC samples and to 120,000 templates for tissue samples. Clonality was defined as one minus Pielou's evenness. Tissue-enriched TCRs were identified by differential abundance testing using productive amino-acid clonotypes, minimum total count 5 and alpha 0.1. Repertoire overlap between compartments was quantified with the Jaccard Index and Morisita Overlap Index. GLIPH clustered TCR beta CDR3s with public tetramer-defined viral CDR3s; viral motifs required at least three viral sequences plus V-gene enrichment. TCRdb provides this immuneACCESS table in a form limited to in-frame rearrangements. Some clones are lacking; in checked studies, under half of them reflect an unresolved V gene, and why the rest are absent is not known. V and J calls and clone size are given by that table; D and trimming were obtained from the DNA. Within this sample are over 30,000 clones, with roughly 87% of them counted one time only. The ten largest clonotypes hold less than 20% of the sample.

CDR1 is given as LNHDA and CDR2 as SQIVND, both from the germline V gene (reference sequence). V loses 10 bases of germline sequence and J loses 0 bases, and the interval between the two ends is 15 bases. Taken from cysteine to phenylalanine, the CDR3 has 14 residues. Only the CDR3 region is kept as DNA, spanning 42 bases read in frame from base 1. This entry is derived from a study of T cells in localized non-small cell lung cancer (dated by TCRdb to about 2020). For context, the study as a whole: The study examined T cell repertoires in 200 to 300 patients with early-stage NSCLC and compared tumors with uninvolved tumor-adjacent lungs. Of the NSCLC patients, over 120 were male and roughly 110 were female, and the mean age was approximately 66 years. The cohort consisted of under 300 treatment-naive NSCLC patients whose localized lung tumors had been resected.

The full study reports these points: Uninvolved tumor-adjacent lung showed the highest T cell clonality, higher than tumor, which suggests more focused antigenic responses in the uninvolved tumor-adjacent lung. Because the study design was exploratory, TCR variables were selected using unadjusted p-values without false-discovery rate correction. Multi-region tumor sequencing was not performed, so intratumor heterogeneity could not be excluded. Of the top 100 tumor clones, a median of 57 were detected in paired uninvolved adjacent lung; around 27 were also among that lung's top 100. Higher blood T cell density associated with longer overall survival, while higher adjacent-lung clonality associated with shorter survival.

At diagnosis, tumor, uninvolved tumor-adjacent lung and peripheral blood were collected and then preserved as a mix of FFPE and fresh-frozen material. For TCR repertoire profiling, the blood samples were analyzed as peripheral blood mononuclear cells. The sequencing here drew on peripheral blood mononuclear cells, taken before any cancer treatment. This clonotype originated in a man between 40 and 70 years old with stage III lung adenocarcinoma. The chain links TRBV19 with TRBJ1-2, and TRBD1 may be the D gene, going by 5 matching bases. The sequenced DNA: TGTGCCACCGGTGGAGGCAGGGCTAACTATGGCTACACCTTC. The translation is CATGGGRANYGYTF.